One and the same sample provided the 21 T cell receptor beta chains below, sequenced in a study of blood T cell repertoires in COVID-19. The repertoire was sequenced with immunoSEQ multiplex PCR; TCRdb's copy has only in-frame clones and lacks some. The sample carries over 150,000 clones, 80% to 90% recorded once. The sample was PBMCs or T cells enriched from blood (not recorded which). The receptor set was obtained from a woman aged 18-29 years who had recovered from COVID-19.

The chain employs TRBV25-1 and TRBJ1-4; TRBD1 aligns across 9 bases. Germline-derived CDR1 and CDR2 are MGHDK and SYGVNS. V lost 5 bases to trimming and J lost 3 bases; unmatched junction nucleotides: 10. The CDR3 totals 17 residues. The CDR3 nucleotides read TGTGCCAGCAGTCCCCTCGCCGGGACAGGGTCTAATGAAAAACTGTTTTTT. Protein product: CASSPLAGTGSNEKLFF.

The CDR3 DNA is TGTGCCAGCAGGGGGACAGTCCCAAGTCGTGGCTACACCTTC. Translation gives CASRGTVPSRGYTF. This chain connects TRBV28 to TRBJ1-2; 7 bases line up with TRBD1. The CDR3 is 14 amino acids. From germline, CDR1 is MDHEN and CDR2 SYDVKM. V trimming: 6 bases; J trimming: 7 bases; junction bases outside the gene matches: 11.

The chain joins TRBV5-1 to TRBJ2-2, with 11 bases identical to TRBD2. CDR1 is SGHRS and CDR2 is YFSETQ in the germline V gene. The CDR3 covers 18 residues. V shed 1 base, J shed 3 bases, and the junction held 8 bases outside the gene matches. CDR3 bases: TGCGCCAGCAGCTTGCATGTTTCACTAGCGGGAGACACCGGGGAGCTGTTTTTT. Its translation: CASSLHVSLAGDTGELFF.

This clone was detected a few times. The chain couples TRBV4-3 to TRBJ2-7, with D possibly matching TRBD1 (5 bases). CDR3 size: 16 residues. V lost 0 bases and J 3 bases, leaving 15 bases between the germline ends. Germline assignment: CDR1 LGHNA and CDR2 YSLEER. In nucleotides, the CDR3 is TGCGCCAGCAGCCAAGATCAGGGCAGAGGCTACTACGAGCAGTACTTC. Translating it yields CASSQDQGRGYYEQYF.

The gene calls are TRBV4-1 and TRBJ2-1, with unresolved D. The CDR3 is 15 amino acids. Deletions cut 1 base from V and 8 bases from J, with 15 bases between. The germline CDR1 and CDR2 sequences are MGHRA and YSYEKL. Here the CDR3 reads CASSQVHSEVDEQFF. The DNA for the CDR3 is TGCGCCAGCAGCCAAGTGCATTCCGAGGTCGATGAGCAGTTCTTC.

The CDR3 region has the DNA TGCAGCGTTAGGACAGCCCCAGACTACGAGCAGTACTTC. It is translated as CSVRTAPDYEQYF. V is TRBV29-1 and J is TRBJ2-7, with D perhaps matching TRBD1 (6 bases). The CDR3 runs 13 residues. Germline CDR1 and CDR2: SQVTM and ANQGSEA. The ends were cut back, 5 bases at V and 3 bases at J, with 14 bases in the middle.

There are a few counts of this clone. The V and J genes are TRBV2 and TRBJ2-7; 10 positions agree with TRBD1. This CDR3 comprises 14 residues. J lost 9 bases, V lost 2 bases, and 7 bases had no gene match. Germline V CDR1 and CDR2: SNHLY, FYNNEI. The CDR3 sequence is CASSERGQGFRQYF. For the CDR3, the DNA is TGTGCCAGCAGTGAAAGGGGACAGGGGTTTAGGCAGTACTTC.

The chain is built from TRBV19 and TRBJ2-7; D remains unclear. V shed 4 bases and J shed 3 bases, with 13 bases lying between them. The germline gives CDR1 LNHDA, CDR2 SQIVND (reference sequence). The length of the CDR3 is 14 residues. The CDR3 DNA reads as TGTGCCAGTAGTAGGGTTGGGCAAAACTACGAGCAGTACTTC. Amino acid sequence: CASSRVGQNYEQYF. The complete variable domain, with remaining parts taken from reference TRBV19 and TRBJ2-7, reads DGGITQSPKYLFRKEGQNVTLSCEQNLNHDAMYWYRQDPGQGLRLIYYSQIVNDFQKGDIAEGYSVSREKKESFPLTVTSAQKNPTAFYLCASSRVGQNYEQYFGPGTRLTVT.

This clone has only one observation. V usage is TRBV7-8 and J usage is TRBJ2-1; TRBD1 is a possible D gene (6 bases). In germline, CDR1 is SGHVS, CDR2 FQNEAQ. V was shortened by 1 base and J by 7 bases, with 8 bases between the two germline ends. The CDR3 sequence is 13 residues long. CDR3 in amino acids: CASSLGGLNEQFF. The DNA for the CDR3 is TGTGCCAGCAGCTTAGGGGGGCTGAATGAGCAGTTCTTC.

The chain uses TRBV2 and TRBJ1-1; 9 bases are a match to TRBD1. The V and J ends lost 3 bases and 0 bases, in that order; junction bases with no gene match: 2. CDR3 length: 15 amino acids. Germline lookup yields CDR1 SNHLY and CDR2 FYNNEI. The CDR3 DNA sequence: TGTGCCAGCAGTGACGACAGGGGGTTGAACACTGAAGCTTTCTTT. Translated: CASSDDRGLNTEAFF. Full variable domain (rest looked up from reference TRBV2 and TRBJ1-1): EPEVTQTPSHQVTQMGQEVILRCVPISNHLYFYWYRQILGQKVEFLVSFYNNEISEKSEIFDDQFSVERPDGSNFTLKIRSTKLEDSAMYFCASSDDRGLNTEAFFGQGTRLTVV.

This chain joins TRBV7-6 and TRBJ1-2; maybe TRBD1 (5 bases). Germline V gene data show CDR1 as SGHVS and CDR2 as FNYEAQ. V lost 5 bases and J 2 bases, leaving 15 bases between the germline ends. The CDR3 is 15 residues long. CDR3 sequence (DNA): TGTGCCAGCAGCCCCCAGGGTAGCCTAAACTATGGCTACACCTTC. Its translation: CASSPQGSLNYGYTF.

The chain links TRBV27 to TRBJ1-5, with no clear D. The V and J ends lost 4 bases and 3 bases respectively, with 16 bases between them. There are 16 residues in the CDR3. CDR1 MNHEY and CDR2 SMNVEV come from the germline V gene (reference sequence). The CDR3, as DNA: TGTGCCAGCAGTTCTGGAGGCCTGGGCCCCAATCAGCCCCAGCATTTT. This codes for CASSSGGLGPNQPQHF.

This clone came up a few times. This rearrangement joins TRBV5-6 to TRBJ1-1; D is perhaps TRBD1 (6 bases). Per the germline V gene, CDR1 is SGHDT and CDR2 is YYEEEE. V dropped 4 bases and J dropped 8 bases, with 12 bases sitting between them. The CDR3 runs to 12 residues. The CDR3 DNA reads as TGTGCCAGCAGCCCTGGGGGCAGGGAAGCTTTCTTT. Translated, it gives CASSPGGREAFF.

V gene TRBV5-5 combines with J gene TRBJ1-6; unclear D gene. This CDR3 spans 16 amino acids. Germline V gives CDR1 SGHKS, CDR2 YYEKEE (reference sequence). With 4 bases removed from V and 6 bases from J, the gap between germline ends came to 17 bases. CDR3 sequence reads: CASSRSLRAGNSPLHF. As DNA, the CDR3 is TGTGCCAGCAGCCGCAGTCTGCGGGCTGGTAATTCACCCCTCCACTTT.

V and J are TRBV15 and TRBJ1-4; D is unclear. In germline, CDR1 is LNHNV, CDR2 YYDKDF (reference sequence). V was shortened by 4 bases and J by 8 bases, with 17 bases between the two germline ends. The CDR3 is made up of 15 amino acids. The DNA for the CDR3 is TGTGCCACCAGCATAGCCGGGAAAGAAGTAGAAAAACTGTTTTTT. Its protein product is CATSIAGKEVEKLFF.

This chain links TRBV30 with TRBJ1-6; 7 nucleotides align to TRBD1. Germline CDR1 reads GTSNPN; CDR2 reads SVGIG (reference sequence). The CDR3 runs to 15 residues. The trim removed 2 bases at V and 6 bases at J, leaving 7 bases unmatched. In DNA form, the CDR3 reads TGTGCCTGGAGTTTTTACAGGGGAAGTAATTCACCCCTCCACTTT. Amino acid sequence: CAWSFYRGSNSPLHF.

J is TRBJ2-7 and V is TRBV20-1; weak D call: TRBD2 (5 bases). V was trimmed by 8 bases and J by 5 bases, leaving 7 bases between them. The CDR3 runs 9 residues. Germline V lookup: CDR1 DFQATT, CDR2 SNEGSKA (reference sequence). CDR3 sequence: CSLGDEQYF. CDR3 nucleotides: TGCAGTCTCGGGGACGAGCAGTACTTC.

CDR3 sequence reads: CSASWAEQYF. The CDR3 DNA sequence: TGCAGTGCTAGTTGGGCGGAGCAGTACTTC. The chain has TRBV20-1 and TRBJ2-7; D is ambiguous. Per the germline V gene, CDR1 is DFQATT and CDR2 is SNEGSKA (reference sequence). V lost 3 bases and J 7 bases, leaving 7 bases between the germline ends. This CDR3 has 10 residues.

The chain has TRBV30 and TRBJ1-4, with 7 bases that match TRBD1. Unmatched junction bases numbered 3, after V lost 3 bases and J lost 5 bases. Per the germline V gene, CDR1 is GTSNPN and CDR2 is SVGIG (reference sequence). The CDR3 consists of 13 residues. The DNA of the CDR3 is TGTGCCTGGAGGGGACAGCCGAATGAAAAACTGTTTTTT. The encoded protein is CAWRGQPNEKLFF.

The CDR3 DNA reads as TGTGCCATCAGTGAGTCGAGCGGGGGGTTTGAGACCCAGTACTTC. It is translated as CAISESSGGFETQYF. The V and J genes are TRBV10-3 and TRBJ2-5; 9 bases match TRBD2. CDR3 length: 15 amino acids. From germline, CDR1 is ENHRY and CDR2 SYGVKD. With 0 bases clipped from V and 5 bases from J, the junction kept 4 bases outside the gene matches.

This clone has a handful of counts. The chain uses TRBV30 and TRBJ1-1; D not certain. Looked up from germline, CDR1 is GTSNPN and CDR2 is SVGIG (reference sequence). The CDR3 spans 13 residues. Trimming shortened V by 4 bases and J by 0 bases, and 9 bases separated the two germline ends. In DNA, the CDR3 is TGTGCCTGGAAAGTTACTTTGAACACTGAAGCTTTCTTT. Its protein is CAWKVTLNTEAFF.